This entry describes one T cell receptor beta chain. Its target is not known. These data come from a study of cytomegalovirus exposure and HLA in healthy donors. For the study at large: The Caucasian-associated ancestry cluster contained about 80% of the approximately 390 genotyped donors. Broader study findings: Prediction of most subjects' HLA-A and HLA-B alleles by TCR beta sequences was reportedly accurate. Rare TCR sequences predominated, though certain public TCRs were found in many donors. Donors belonging to an Asian-associated ancestry cluster reportedly showed fewer N-insertions in productive TCRs than the 666-donor mean, according to what a later analysis found.

The PCR employed 60 Vbeta primers together with 13 Jbeta primers. The assay was immunoSEQ multiplex PCR, and TCRdb's table has in-frame clones only and misses some. The sample shows more than 140,000 clones, over 75% of them seen only once. The germline V gene has CDR1 SGDLS and CDR2 YYNGEE. The V gene end was trimmed by 8 bases and the J gene end by 4 bases; junction bases not matched to a gene: 5. CDR3 length equals 14 residues. Sequenced input: PBMCs. The chain joins TRBV9 to TRBJ2-1; 11 bases line up with TRBD2. The source of this sequence is a male donor in good health and CMV-seronegative. DNA of the CDR3: TGTGCCAGTTCGACTAGCGGGGAATACAATGAGCAGTTCTTC. Its protein product is CASSTSGEYNEQFF.